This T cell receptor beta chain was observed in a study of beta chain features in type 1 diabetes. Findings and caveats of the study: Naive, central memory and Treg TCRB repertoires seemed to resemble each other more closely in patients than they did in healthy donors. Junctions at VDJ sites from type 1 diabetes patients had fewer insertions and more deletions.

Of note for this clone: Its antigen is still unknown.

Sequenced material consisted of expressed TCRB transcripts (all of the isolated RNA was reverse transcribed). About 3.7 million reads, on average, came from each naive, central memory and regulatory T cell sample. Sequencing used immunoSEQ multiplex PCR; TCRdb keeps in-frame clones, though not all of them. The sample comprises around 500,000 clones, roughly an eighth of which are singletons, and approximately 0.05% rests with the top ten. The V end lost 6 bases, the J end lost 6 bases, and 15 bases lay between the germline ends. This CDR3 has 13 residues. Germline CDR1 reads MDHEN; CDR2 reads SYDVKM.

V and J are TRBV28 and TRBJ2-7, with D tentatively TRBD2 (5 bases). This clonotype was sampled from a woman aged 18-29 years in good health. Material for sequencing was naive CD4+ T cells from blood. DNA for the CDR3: TGTGCCAGCAGGGTGACGGGGAGCACCGAGCAGTACGTC. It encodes CASRVTGSTEQYV.